These T cell receptor beta chains were read from a single sample in a study of cytomegalovirus exposure and HLA in healthy donors. Using immunoSEQ multiplex PCR, the repertoire was profiled, and TCRdb retains in-frame clones only, with some absent. In the table there are about 140,000 clones, 70% to 85% of which are singletons. Input material: PBMCs. These receptors came from a man aged 40-55 years in good health and CMV-seronegative. The CDR3 runs from the conserved cysteine through the conserved F or W. Fields, in order: D gene, CDR3 length, clone size, J gene, V gene, CDR3 DNA, CDR3 protein. The D gene is left open where the match is weak. Size values are once, few and many counts, or a class for expanded clones, and some rows have none.

TRBD1 15 . TRBJ2-5 TRBV4-1 TGCGCCAGCAGCCAAGGAGACAGGGATGCTGAGACCCAGTACTTC CASSQGDRDAETQYF
TRBD1 12 . TRBJ2-7 TRBV7-2 TGTGCCAGCAGTCTTGACAGGGGAAGAGTGTACTTC CASSLDRGRVYF
. 15 . TRBJ2-1 TRBV29-1 TGCAGCGTTGAAGCGAGCATTTCGCCCTCGATTGGGCAGTTCTTC CSVEASISPSIGQFF
. 14 . TRBJ2-7 TRBV19 TGTGCCAGTAGTACAAGGACAGAGTCCTCGGAGCAGTACTTC CASSTRTESSEQYF
TRBD1 15 . TRBJ2-2 TRBV28 TGTGCCAGCAGCCCCGGGGACAGGGTGACCGGGGAGCTGTTTTTT CASSPGDRVTGELFF
TRBD2 16 . TRBJ2-3 TRBV10-3 TGTGCCATCAGACCCCGACTAGCGGGAAGCACAGATACGCAGTATTTT CAIRPRLAGSTDTQYF
. 14 . TRBJ1-6 TRBV5-4 TGTGCCAGCAGCTTTGGACGGGAAAATTCACCCCTCCACTTT CASSFGRENSPLHF
. 16 . TRBJ2-7 TRBV7-9 TGTGCCAGCAGCGCCCCGGAGGGGGGGGGACGGGGCGAGCAGTACTTC CASSAPEGGGRGEQYF
. 15 many TRBJ1-2 TRBV2 TGTGCCAGCAGTCTGAGGACAAGCGGGGGGGAAGGCTACACCTTC CASSLRTSGGEGYTF
TRBD1 16 . TRBJ2-5 TRBV13 TGTGCCAGCAGCCCCGCCGGGACAGGGGGACAAGAGACCCAGTACTTC CASSPAGTGGQETQYF
TRBD1 17 few TRBJ2-4 TRBV4-1 TGCGCCAGCAGCCAGGCAACCGGGACAGGGGGCCGGGACATTCAGTACTTC CASSQATGTGGRDIQYF
. 15 few TRBJ1-1 TRBV4-1 TGCGCCAGCAGCCAAGTCCCGGGACAGAACACTGAAGCTTTCTTT CASSQVPGQNTEAFF
. 18 . TRBJ1-5 TRBV28 TGTGCCAGCAGTTTTGCGGGTGGTTGGGGGCCTGGCAATCAGCCCCAGCATTTT CASSFAGGWGPGNQPQHF
. 17 . TRBJ2-3 TRBV15 TGTGCCACCAGCAGAGAGCCCCCGGGATTAGGCACAGATACGCAGTATTTT CATSREPPGLGTDTQYF
. 17 once TRBJ1-5 TRBV2 TGTGCCAGCAGTGAAGATGGACAGATACTTAGCAATCAGCCCCAGCATTTT CASSEDGQILSNQPQHF
TRBD1 16 . TRBJ2-1 TRBV18 TGTGCCAGCTCACCGTTATCGGGGCAGGGGGCTAATGAGCAGTTCTTC CASSPLSGQGANEQFF
. 14 . TRBJ2-3 TRBV27 TGTGCCAGCAGTTCAGGGGACAGCACAGATACGCAGTATTTT CASSSGDSTDTQYF
TRBD2 16 . TRBJ2-1 TRBV9 TGTGCCAGCAGCCCAAACTTGGGGACTAGTTGGTCGGAGCAGTTCTTC CASSPNLGTSWSEQFF
. 15 few TRBJ1-2 TRBV29-1 TGCAGCGTTGAGGGGGGGCGCCGATTAAACTATGGCTACACCTTC CSVEGGRRLNYGYTF
TRBD2 15 . TRBJ2-7 TRBV6-5 TGTGCCAGCACTACCGGGGGGGCGACTGCCTACGAGCAGTACTTC CASTTGGATAYEQYF
. 12 . TRBJ2-1 TRBV27 TGTGCCAGCAGCCCATGGCCAAATGAGCAGTTCTTC CASSPWPNEQFF
. 16 . TRBJ2-3 TRBV5-8 TGTGCCAGCAGCTTGTTGGCGGGGGCATACACAGATACGCAGTATTTT CASSLLAGAYTDTQYF
. 14 . TRBJ2-7 TRBV28 TGTGCCAGCAGTTTAGAGGGAATCACCTACGAGCAGTACTTC CASSLEGITYEQYF
TRBD1 14 once TRBJ2-7 TRBV27 TGTGCCAGCAGTCCTAGGGACAGAAGCTACGAGCAGTACTTC CASSPRDRSYEQYF